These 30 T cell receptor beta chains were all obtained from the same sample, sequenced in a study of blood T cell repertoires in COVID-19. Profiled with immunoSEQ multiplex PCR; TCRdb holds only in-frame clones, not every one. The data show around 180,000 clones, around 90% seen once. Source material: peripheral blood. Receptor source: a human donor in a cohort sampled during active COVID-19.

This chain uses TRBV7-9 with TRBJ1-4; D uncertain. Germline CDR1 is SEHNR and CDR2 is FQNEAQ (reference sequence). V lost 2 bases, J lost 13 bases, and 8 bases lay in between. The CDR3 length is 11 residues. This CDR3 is CASSLREGLFF. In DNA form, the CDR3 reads TGTGCCAGCAGCTTAAGAGAGGGACTGTTTTTT.

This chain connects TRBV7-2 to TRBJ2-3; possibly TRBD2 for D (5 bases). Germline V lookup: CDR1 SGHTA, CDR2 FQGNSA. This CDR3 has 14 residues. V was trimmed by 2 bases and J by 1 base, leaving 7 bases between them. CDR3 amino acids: CASSLSGGTDTQYF. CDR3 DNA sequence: TGTGCCAGCAGCTTAAGCGGAGGCACAGATACGCAGTATTTT.

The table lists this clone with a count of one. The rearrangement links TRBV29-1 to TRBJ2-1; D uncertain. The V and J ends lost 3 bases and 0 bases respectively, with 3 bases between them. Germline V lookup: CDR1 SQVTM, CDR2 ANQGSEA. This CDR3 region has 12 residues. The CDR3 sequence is CSVDLSYNEQFF. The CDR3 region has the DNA TGCAGCGTTGATCTCTCCTACAATGAGCAGTTCTTC.

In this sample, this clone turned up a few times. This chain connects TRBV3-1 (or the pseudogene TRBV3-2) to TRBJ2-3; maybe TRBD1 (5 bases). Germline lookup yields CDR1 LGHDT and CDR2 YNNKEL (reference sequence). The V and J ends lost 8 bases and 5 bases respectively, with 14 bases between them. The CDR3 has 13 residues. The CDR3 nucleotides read TGTGCCAGCGCAGGGCCCTTGGGAGATACGCAGTATTTT. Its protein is CASAGPLGDTQYF.

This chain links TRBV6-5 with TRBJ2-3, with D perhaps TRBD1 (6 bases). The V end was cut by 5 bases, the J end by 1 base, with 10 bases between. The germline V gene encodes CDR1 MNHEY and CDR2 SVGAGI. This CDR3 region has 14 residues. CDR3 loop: CASSPRQGTDTQYF. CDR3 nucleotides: TGTGCCAGCAGTCCCCGACAGGGCACAGATACGCAGTATTTT.

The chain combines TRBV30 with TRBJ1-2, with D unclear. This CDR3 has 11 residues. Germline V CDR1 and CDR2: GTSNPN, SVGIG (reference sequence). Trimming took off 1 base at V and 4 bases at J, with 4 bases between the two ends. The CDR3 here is CAWSDSYGYTF. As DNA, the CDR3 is TGTGCCTGGAGTGATAGCTATGGCTACACCTTC.

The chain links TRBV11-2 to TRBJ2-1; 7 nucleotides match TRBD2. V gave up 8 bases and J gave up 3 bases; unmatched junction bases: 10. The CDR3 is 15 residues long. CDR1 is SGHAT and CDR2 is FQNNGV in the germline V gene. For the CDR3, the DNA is TGTGCCAGCCGGGGGGAGGGCTTCTTCTACAATGAGCAGTTCTTC. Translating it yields CASRGEGFFYNEQFF.

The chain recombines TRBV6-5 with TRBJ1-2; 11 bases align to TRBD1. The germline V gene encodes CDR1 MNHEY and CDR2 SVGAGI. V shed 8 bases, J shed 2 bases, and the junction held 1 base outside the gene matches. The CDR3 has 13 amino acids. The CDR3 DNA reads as TGTGCCAGCCGGGACAGGGGGAACTATGGCTACACCTTC. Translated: CASRDRGNYGYTF.

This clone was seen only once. The CDR3 DNA reads TGTGCCAGCAGCCGACTAGCGGGAGGGGACTACGAGCAGTACTTC. Its translation is CASSRLAGGDYEQYF. The V call is TRBV5-5, the J call TRBJ2-7; 14 bases are a match to TRBD2. The CDR3 length is 15 residues. From germline, CDR1 is SGHKS and CDR2 YYEKEE (reference sequence). The junction had 3 bases not matched to a gene; V was cut back by 4 bases and J by 3 bases.

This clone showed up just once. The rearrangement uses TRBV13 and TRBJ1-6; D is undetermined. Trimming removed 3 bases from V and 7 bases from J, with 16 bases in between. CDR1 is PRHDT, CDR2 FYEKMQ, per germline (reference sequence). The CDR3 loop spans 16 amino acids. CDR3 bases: TGTGCCAGCAGCTTGAACACTAAAGAGGCGAATTCACCCCTCCACTTT. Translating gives CASSLNTKEANSPLHF.

CDR3 nucleotides: TGTGCCAGCAGACCGCCGGGGGCCTATAATTCACCCCTCCACTTT. Its translation: CASRPPGAYNSPLHF. The chain has TRBV7-2 and TRBJ1-6, with TRBD1 as a possible D gene (5 bases). Germline V gene lookup returns CDR1 SGHTA and CDR2 FQGNSA. With 6 bases removed from V and 2 bases from J, the gap between germline ends came to 11 bases. This CDR3 region has 15 residues.

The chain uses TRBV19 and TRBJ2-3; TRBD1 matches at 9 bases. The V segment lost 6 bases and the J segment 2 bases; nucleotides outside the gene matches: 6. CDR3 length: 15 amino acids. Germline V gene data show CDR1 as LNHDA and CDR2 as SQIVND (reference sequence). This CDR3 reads CASSSGQGDTDTQYF. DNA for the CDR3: TGTGCCAGTAGCTCGGGACAGGGAGACACAGATACGCAGTATTTT.

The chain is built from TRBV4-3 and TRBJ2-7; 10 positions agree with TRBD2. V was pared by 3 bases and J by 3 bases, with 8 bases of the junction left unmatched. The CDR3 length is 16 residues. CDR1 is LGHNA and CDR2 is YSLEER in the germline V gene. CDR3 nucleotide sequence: TGCGCCAGCAGCCAGGGGTCTAGCGGGAGTTTCTACGAGCAGTACTTC. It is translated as CASSQGSSGSFYEQYF.

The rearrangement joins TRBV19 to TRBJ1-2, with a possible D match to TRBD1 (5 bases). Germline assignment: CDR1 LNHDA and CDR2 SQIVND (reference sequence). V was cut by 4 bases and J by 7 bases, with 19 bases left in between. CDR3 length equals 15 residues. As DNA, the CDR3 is TGTGCCAGTAGTAAGGCCGACACTGGGGCCTCTGGCTACACCTTC. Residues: CASSKADTGASGYTF.

The CDR3 sequence: CASSVGGADTQYF. As DNA, the CDR3 is TGTGCCAGCTCTGTAGGGGGGGCAGATACGCAGTATTTT. V usage is TRBV11-3 and J usage is TRBJ2-3; TRBD2 is a possible D gene (7 bases). The germline V gene has CDR1 SGHNT and CDR2 YENEEA. V lost 8 bases and J lost 4, with 13 bases in between. The CDR3 runs to 13 residues.

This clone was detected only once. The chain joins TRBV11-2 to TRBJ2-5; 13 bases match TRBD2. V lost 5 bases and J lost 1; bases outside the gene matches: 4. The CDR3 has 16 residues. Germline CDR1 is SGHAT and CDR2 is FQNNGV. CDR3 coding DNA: TGTGCCAGCAGCCCCGGGACTAGCGGGGTCCAAGAGACCCAGTACTTC. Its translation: CASSPGTSGVQETQYF.

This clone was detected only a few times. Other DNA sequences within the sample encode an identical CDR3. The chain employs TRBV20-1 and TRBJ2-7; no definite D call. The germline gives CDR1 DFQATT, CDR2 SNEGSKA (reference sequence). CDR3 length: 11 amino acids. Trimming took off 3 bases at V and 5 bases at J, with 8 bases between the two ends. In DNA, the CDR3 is TGCAGTGCTAGGTCCGGTCACGAGCAGTACTTC. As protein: CSARSGHEQYF.

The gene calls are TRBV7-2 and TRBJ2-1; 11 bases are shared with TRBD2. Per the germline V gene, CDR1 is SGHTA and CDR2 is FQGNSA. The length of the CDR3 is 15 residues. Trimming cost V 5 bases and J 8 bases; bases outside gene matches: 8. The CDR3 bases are TGTGCCAGCAGCCGTAGCGGGGGGGCCTGGTATGAGCAGTTCTTC. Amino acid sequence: CASSRSGGAWYEQFF.

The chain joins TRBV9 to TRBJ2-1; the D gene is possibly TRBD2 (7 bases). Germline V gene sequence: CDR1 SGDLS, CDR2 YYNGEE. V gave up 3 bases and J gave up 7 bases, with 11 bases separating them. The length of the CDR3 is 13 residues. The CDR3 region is CASSDRGGNEQFF. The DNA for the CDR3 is TGTGCCAGCAGCGATAGGGGGGGAAATGAGCAGTTCTTC.

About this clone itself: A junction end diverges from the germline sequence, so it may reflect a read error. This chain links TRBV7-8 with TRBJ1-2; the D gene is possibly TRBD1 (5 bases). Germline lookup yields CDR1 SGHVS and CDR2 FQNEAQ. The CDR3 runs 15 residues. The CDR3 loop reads CASSLEGAAVYSYTF. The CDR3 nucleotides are TGTGCCAGCAGCTTAGAAGGGGCAGCCGTCTATAGCTACACCTTC.

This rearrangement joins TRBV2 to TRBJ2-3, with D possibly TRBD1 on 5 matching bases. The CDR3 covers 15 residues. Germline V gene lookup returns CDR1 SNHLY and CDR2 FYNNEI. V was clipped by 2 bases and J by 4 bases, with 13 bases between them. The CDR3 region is CASSEFGQGSDTQYF. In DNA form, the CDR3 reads TGTGCCAGCAGTGAATTCGGGCAGGGTTCAGATACGCAGTATTTT.

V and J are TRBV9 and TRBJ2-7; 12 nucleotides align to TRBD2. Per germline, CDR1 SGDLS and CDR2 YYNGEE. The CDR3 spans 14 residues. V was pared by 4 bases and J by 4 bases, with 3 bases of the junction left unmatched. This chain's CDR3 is CASSPTSGGYEQYF. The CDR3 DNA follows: TGTGCCAGCAGCCCGACTAGCGGGGGTTACGAGCAGTACTTC.

CDR3 loop: CASSLIGQGVETQYF. CDR3 sequence (DNA): TGTGCCAGCAGCTTAATTGGACAGGGAGTAGAGACCCAGTACTTC. This chain connects TRBV11-2 to TRBJ2-5; TRBD1 aligns across 8 bases. The CDR3 sequence is 15 residues long. The V gene's germline CDR1 is SGHAT and CDR2 FQNNGV. Losses at the gene ends were 2 bases for V and 4 bases for J; bases not matched to a gene: 6.

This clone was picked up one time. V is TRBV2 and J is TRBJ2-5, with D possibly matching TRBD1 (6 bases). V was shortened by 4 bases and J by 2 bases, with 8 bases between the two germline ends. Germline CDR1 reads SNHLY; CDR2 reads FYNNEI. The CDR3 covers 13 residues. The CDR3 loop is CASSVQGQETQYF. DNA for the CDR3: TGTGCCAGCAGTGTACAGGGTCAAGAGACCCAGTACTTC.

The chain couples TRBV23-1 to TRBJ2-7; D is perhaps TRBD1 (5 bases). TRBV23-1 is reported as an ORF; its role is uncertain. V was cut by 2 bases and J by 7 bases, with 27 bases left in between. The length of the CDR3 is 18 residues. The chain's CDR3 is CASSQRFTVRRDECEQYF. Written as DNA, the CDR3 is TGCGCCAGCAGTCAACGGTTTACGGTTCGCAGGGATGAATGTGAGCAGTACTTC.

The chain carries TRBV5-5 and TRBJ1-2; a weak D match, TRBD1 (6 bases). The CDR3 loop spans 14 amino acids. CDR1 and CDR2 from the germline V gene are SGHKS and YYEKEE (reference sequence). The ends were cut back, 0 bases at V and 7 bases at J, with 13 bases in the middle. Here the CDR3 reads CASSLGQEGAGYTF. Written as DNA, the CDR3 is TGTGCCAGCAGCTTGGGACAGGAAGGAGCTGGCTACACCTTC.

The CDR3 here is CASNLAGVNEQFF. CDR3 bases: TGTGCCAGCAACCTAGCGGGAGTGAATGAGCAGTTCTTC. The rearrangement links TRBV6-5 to TRBJ2-1; TRBD2 aligns across 10 bases. The CDR3 has 13 amino acids. Germline CDR1 is MNHEY and CDR2 is SVGAGI. The J segment lost 7 bases and the V segment lost 7 bases, leaving 4 bases of the junction unmatched.

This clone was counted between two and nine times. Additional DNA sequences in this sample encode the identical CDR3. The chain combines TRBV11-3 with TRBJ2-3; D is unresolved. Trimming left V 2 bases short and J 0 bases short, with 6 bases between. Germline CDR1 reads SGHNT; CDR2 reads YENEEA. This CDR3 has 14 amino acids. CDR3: CASSLTTSTDTQYF. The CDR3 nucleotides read TGTGCCAGCAGCTTAACGACTAGCACAGATACGCAGTATTTT.

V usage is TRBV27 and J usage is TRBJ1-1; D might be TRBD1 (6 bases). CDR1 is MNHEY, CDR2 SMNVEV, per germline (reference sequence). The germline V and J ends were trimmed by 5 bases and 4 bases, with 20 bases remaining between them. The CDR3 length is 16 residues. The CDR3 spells CASSLTTGPVSTEAFF. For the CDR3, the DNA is TGTGCCAGCAGTCTAACGACAGGCCCCGTTTCCACTGAAGCTTTCTTT.

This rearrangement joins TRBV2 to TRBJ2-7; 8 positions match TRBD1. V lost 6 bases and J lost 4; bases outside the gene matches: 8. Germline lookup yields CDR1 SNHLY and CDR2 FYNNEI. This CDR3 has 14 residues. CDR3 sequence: CASRDTGGSYEQYF. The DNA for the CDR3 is TGTGCCAGCAGGGATACAGGGGGTTCTTACGAGCAGTACTTC.